These T cell receptor beta chains were read from a single sample in a study of shared clonotypes between healthy human individuals. Sequencing was performed with immunoSEQ multiplex PCR; in TCRdb, only in-frame clones are kept and a portion is missing. In the table there are 2 million to 2.5 million clones, roughly 93% of which are singletons. Sequencing was performed on naive CD4+ T cells from PBMCs. These receptors all stem from a man between 18 and 29 years old in good health. Some clones in this sample may be carry-over from other donors' samples. CDR3s include the opening cysteine and the closing phenylalanine or tryptophan. The D gene is left open where the match is weak. Only some rows state a clone size, as once, few, many or a class for expanded clones.

V	size	J	D	DNA	CDR3
TRBV7-3	-	TRBJ2-5	TRBD1	TGTGCCAGCAGCTCCGGGGACAGTCATTTGGAGACCCAGTACTTC	CASSSGDSHLETQYF
TRBV15	once	TRBJ1-1	-	TGTGCCACCAGCTCCCCCAGGGAGAACACTGAAGCTTTCTTT	CATSSPRENTEAFF
TRBV28	-	TRBJ1-1	-	TGTGCCAGCAGCCTAATGAGGGCGGAAGCTTTCTTT	CASSLMRAEAFF
TRBV27	-	TRBJ2-3	TRBD2	TGTGCCAGCAGTTTATTAACCGGACTAGCGGTAAATACGCAGTATTTT	CASSLLTGLAVNTQYF
TRBV5-1	-	TRBJ1-1	TRBD1	TGCGCCAGCAGTTCCGGGACAGGGGTGAACACTGAAGCTTTCTTT	CASSSGTGVNTEAFF
TRBV7-9	-	TRBJ2-1	TRBD2	TGTGCCAGCAGCTTAGTGTCTTTAGCGGGAGGGTACAATGAGCAGTTCTTC	CASSLVSLAGGYNEQFF
TRBV28	-	TRBJ2-7	-	TGTGCCAGCAGTTTGTCGGCTAACAACAACTACGAGCAGTACTTC	CASSLSANNNYEQYF
TRBV7-9	-	TRBJ1-3	-	TGTGCCAGCAGCTCAAGAGGGGGGCGACCTGGAAACACCATATATTTT	CASSSRGGRPGNTIYF
TRBV11-2	-	TRBJ2-5	-	TGTGCCAGCACCCTTAACCTTCAAGAGACCCAGTACTTC	CASTLNLQETQYF
TRBV6-1	-	TRBJ1-3	TRBD1	TGTGCCAGCAGTGAAAGGGACAGGGTGAACACCATATATTTT	CASSERDRVNTIYF
TRBV18	once	TRBJ2-2	TRBD2	TGTGCCAGCTCACCACTAACTAGCGGGAACACCGGGGAGCTGTTTTTT	CASSPLTSGNTGELFF
TRBV7-8	-	TRBJ1-1	-	TGTGCCAGCAGCACCCGACAGGTTGGTTCCACTGAAGCTTTCTTT	CASSTRQVGSTEAFF
TRBV10-1	-	TRBJ1-5	-	TGCGCCAGCAGTGACAGGGGCAATCAGCCCCAGCATTTT	CASSDRGNQPQHF
TRBV5-1	-	TRBJ2-1	TRBD2	TGCGCCAGCAGCTTGTTAGCGGGAGAGAACAATGAGCAGTTCTTC	CASSLLAGENNEQFF
TRBV20-1	-	TRBJ1-5	-	TGCAGTGCTGGGGATCAGCCCCAGCATTTT	CSAGDQPQHF
TRBV5-1	-	TRBJ2-3	-	TGCGCCAGCAGCTTGGCCCCTGGCACAGATACGCAGTATTTT	CASSLAPGTDTQYF